This T cell receptor (beta chain) emerged from a study of T cells after yellow fever vaccination (dated by TCRdb to about 2019). About the full investigation: Libraries from fractions with low cell numbers were prepared with the SMART-Seq v4 Ultra Low Input RNA kit. Two healthy male donors, one aged 18 to 30 and one aged 30 to 40 years, made up the cohort. Blood was collected at multiple timepoints before and after primary and secondary immunization, and bulk PBMC replicates and cell subsets were isolated. Bulk TCR alpha and beta repertoires were sequenced longitudinally to track T-cell clones before and after primary and booster YFV17D yellow fever vaccination.

Study-wide findings and limitations: Computational filtering was needed because FACS-sorted repertoires could contain abundant contaminating clonotypes from the bulk population. A small share of clonotypes was detected in both CD4 and CD8 compartments, with the overlap likely arising from convergent recombination. The study included only a couple of donors, which limits how far the findings can be generalized. Most clones expanded after primary vaccination were re-detected after the booster (about 96% of CD4 and around 86% of CD8), suggesting broad memory maintenance. Compared with the primary T-cell response, the secondary T-cell response was faster but weaker, reaching its peak on day 5 rather than on day 15.

V was cut back by 3 bases and J by 6 bases, leaving a gap of 1 base between them. The CDR3 sequence holds 10 residues, the cysteine and phenylalanine included. Only CDR3 DNA is held: 30 bases, read in frame from base 1. The germline V gene (reference sequence) provides CDR1 SEHNR and CDR2 FQNEAQ. This specimen's treatment or condition label, per the study, means: live attenuated yellow fever vaccine strain. At every blood-draw timepoint, two biological replicates of bulk PBMCs were collected. PBMCs were isolated from peripheral blood using a standard Ficoll-Paque protocol. RNA was extracted with TriZol from bulk PBMCs, CD4 and CD8 fractions, and dextramer-positive and dextramer-negative fractions. TCR cDNA was synthesized by 5'RACE template switching, through which a universal primer site and unique molecular identifiers were introduced. Priming for cDNA synthesis came from both the TCR alpha and TCR beta constant segments. Library amplification used two PCR steps, and the second PCR step added sample barcodes and sequencing adapters. Sequencing of the libraries was done on either Illumina HiSeq 2500 (2x100 bp) or NovaSeq (2x150 bp). Concerning the study's data processing: MIGEC handled demultiplexing of reads and collapsing into UMI consensus sequences, while MiXCR performed V(D)J alignment. Clonotypes responding to the vaccine were identified with edgeR on replicate PBMC samples, with the criteria of FDR below 0.01 and a log2 fold change above 5 up to day 15. Bulk clonotypes were assigned CD4 or CD8 identity according to which sequenced CD4 or CD8 repertoire held them at higher abundance. The public sequencing data were trimmed at Q25 with fastp and processed into clonotypes with MiXCR by TCRdb, which kept only in-frame beta chains. Entries are consolidated by CDR3 protein sequence, retaining the most common genes and DNA. V and J calls and clone size were set by TCRdb, not the authors. This sample holds more than 300,000 distinct CDR3 sequences; around 6.8% were observed only once. The ten largest clones capture 18% of the sample.

This clonotype was recorded at least ten times. Its target antigen remains unknown. No qualities accompany the bases; no much larger clone lies one base away. The source is a young man who received the YFV17D yellow fever vaccine. Recombination connected TRBV7-9 to TRBJ2-3, with the identity of the D gene unclear. The material was PBMCs, obtained more than 40 days after the first yellow fever vaccination. The CDR3 here reads CASSFDTQYF. The bases are TGTGCCAGCAGCTTTGATACGCAGTATTTT.